The 29 T cell receptor beta chains below were found in one sample sequenced in a study of blood T cell repertoires in COVID-19. Data came from immunoSEQ multiplex PCR; TCRdb stores just in-frame clones and leaves some out. The data show under 450,000 clones, 70% to 90% seen once. Specimen: peripheral blood. These receptors were taken from a woman between 50 and 59 years old with COVID-19, enrolled during active disease.

V gene TRBV12-3 or TRBV12-4 combines with J gene TRBJ2-7, with D possibly being TRBD1 (6 bases). CDR3 length: 13 amino acids. V lost 0 bases and J 8 bases, leaving 11 bases between the germline ends. This CDR3 reads CASSLAQGQKQYF. The CDR3 DNA follows: TGTGCCAGCAGTTTAGCGCAGGGGCAGAAGCAGTACTTC.

The J gene is TRBJ2-7, the V gene TRBV6-1; a possible D gene is TRBD1 (6 bases). Germline V gene sequence: CDR1 MNHNS, CDR2 SASEGT. This CDR3 has 18 residues. Trimming took off 2 bases at V and 2 bases at J, with 22 bases between the two ends. The CDR3 DNA follows: TGTGCCAGCAGTGAAAGGGCAGGGGCTAGGGCGGACCCCTACGAGCAGTACTTC. Its protein is CASSERAGARADPYEQYF.

The chain is built from TRBV29-1 and TRBJ2-5; TRBD1 agrees at 7 bases. The CDR3 has 15 amino acids. The germline V gene encodes CDR1 SQVTM and CDR2 ANQGSEA. V gave up 7 bases and J gave up 5 bases; unmatched junction bases: 16. CDR3 DNA sequence: TGCAGCGCCCGACCCAGGACAGGAGTAGGCGAGACCCAGTACTTC. Protein sequence: CSARPRTGVGETQYF.

J is TRBJ1-1 and V is TRBV7-6; a possible D gene is TRBD1 (5 bases). V shed 1 base and J shed 10 bases, with 10 bases lying between them. Germline CDR1 SGHVS, CDR2 FNYEAQ. The CDR3 runs to 12 residues. CDR3 coding DNA: TGTGCCAGCAGCTTAGGAGGCACAGGAGCTTTCTTT. Translation: CASSLGGTGAFF.

This clone was seen more than once but under ten times. The chain carries TRBV2 and TRBJ2-3; 11 positions agree with TRBD2. CDR1 is SNHLY and CDR2 is FYNNEI in the germline V gene. The CDR3 is 17 amino acids. V was clipped by 6 bases and J by 0 bases; unmatched bases: 8. In nucleotides, the CDR3 is TGTGCCAGCAGGCCAAGGGCTAGCGGGGGGAGCACAGATACGCAGTATTTT. This codes for CASRPRASGGSTDTQYF. Filled out from reference TRBV2 and TRBJ2-3, the complete variable domain reads EPEVTQTPSHQVTQMGQEVILRCVPISNHLYFYWYRQILGQKVEFLVSFYNNEISEKSEIFDDQFSVERPDGSNFTLKIRSTKLEDSAMYFCASRPRASGGSTDTQYFGPGTRLTVL.

This rearrangement joins TRBV6-2 or TRBV6-3 to TRBJ1-2; 8 nucleotides agree with TRBD1. CDR3 length equals 15 residues. V was pared by 6 bases and J by 8 bases, with 14 bases of the junction left unmatched. Germline assignment: CDR1 MNHEY and CDR2 SVGEGT. The CDR3 loop is CASRPTDREGGGYTF. CDR3 in DNA: TGTGCCAGCAGACCTACGGACAGGGAAGGGGGCGGCTACACCTTC.

The chain is built from TRBV6-5 and TRBJ1-2; perhaps TRBD1 as D (5 bases). Germline V gene data show CDR1 as MNHEY and CDR2 as SVGAGI. The CDR3 extends over 14 amino acids. Deletions cut 0 bases from V and 5 bases from J, with 10 bases between. The CDR3 region is CASSYSRQLYGYTF. The CDR3 DNA reads as TGTGCCAGCAGTTACTCCCGACAGCTTTATGGCTACACCTTC.

The chain employs TRBV19 and TRBJ1-2; tentatively, D is TRBD1 (6 bases). The CDR3 is 14 amino acids. Germline lookup yields CDR1 LNHDA and CDR2 SQIVND (reference sequence). The ends were cut back, 5 bases at V and 8 bases at J, with 18 bases in the middle. The CDR3 protein is CASSLSRGNGGYTF. The CDR3 DNA reads TGTGCCAGTAGTCTCTCTAGGGGGAACGGCGGCTACACCTTC.

V usage is TRBV12-5 and J usage is TRBJ2-7; D call uncertain. This CDR3 has 12 residues. From germline, CDR1 is LGHNT and CDR2 FRNRAP. V gave up 6 bases and J gave up 4 bases, with 10 bases separating them. The CDR3 bases are TGTGCTAGTGGCCTAACAGAGTACGAGCAGTACTTC. Its protein is CASGLTEYEQYF.

V usage is TRBV28 and J usage is TRBJ1-5; possible D gene TRBD1, 5 bases. CDR1 MDHEN and CDR2 SYDVKM come from the germline V gene. The length of the CDR3 is 14 residues. The ends were cut back, 9 bases at V and 2 bases at J, with 14 bases in the middle. CDR3 DNA sequence: TGTGCCAGTCTTCGGGGGATGGGCAATCAGCCCCAGCATTTT. Amino acid sequence: CASLRGMGNQPQHF.

This clone was recorded a few times. J is TRBJ2-7 and V is TRBV19, with D uncertain. Trimming removed 4 bases from V and 3 bases from J, with 13 bases in between. CDR1 is LNHDA, CDR2 SQIVND, per germline (reference sequence). The CDR3 is 14 amino acids. Here the CDR3 DNA reads TGTGCCAGTAGTAAATCTCACCGCGGCTACGAGCAGTACTTC. The encoded protein is CASSKSHRGYEQYF. The full variable domain, in which reference TRBV19 and TRBJ2-7 provide the parts outside the CDR3, is DGGITQSPKYLFRKEGQNVTLSCEQNLNHDAMYWYRQDPGQGLRLIYYSQIVNDFQKGDIAEGYSVSREKKESFPLTVTSAQKNPTAFYLCASSKSHRGYEQYFGPGTRLTVT.

This sequence joins TRBV7-3 and TRBJ2-2; TRBD2 aligns across 10 bases. The germline gives CDR1 SGHTA, CDR2 FQGTGA. The ends lost 5 bases at V and 7 bases at J; junction bases unmatched: 10. The CDR3 has 16 amino acids. The CDR3 sequence: CASSLGTSELGGELFF. The CDR3 coding sequence is TGTGCCAGCAGCCTCGGGACTAGCGAGCTTGGCGGGGAGCTGTTTTTT.

This chain joins TRBV5-6 and TRBJ2-7; D unresolved. The length of the CDR3 is 13 residues. Germline CDR1 is SGHDT and CDR2 is YYEEEE. The V gene lost 4 bases and the J gene lost 5 bases, with 13 bases spanning the gap. The CDR3 loop is CASSLPSGNEQYF. The CDR3 bases are TGTGCCAGCAGCCTACCCTCAGGAAACGAGCAGTACTTC.

The chain links TRBV18 to TRBJ1-3; 7 bases fit TRBD1. Per germline, CDR1 KGHSH and CDR2 LQKENI. The CDR3 contains 14 residues. V shed 6 bases, J shed 0 bases, and the junction held 2 bases outside the gene matches. In DNA, the CDR3 is TGTGCCAGCTCTGAGGGGGCCTCTGGAAACACCATATATTTT. Translation gives CASSEGASGNTIYF.

This clone was counted only a few times. J is TRBJ1-1 and V is TRBV13; D is ambiguous. The germline V and J ends were trimmed by 2 bases and 8 bases, with 12 bases remaining between them. Germline assignment: CDR1 PRHDT and CDR2 FYEKMQ (reference sequence). This CDR3 comprises 13 residues. CDR3 sequence (DNA): TGTGCCAGCAGCTTACGCCTTCCCGGGGAAGCTTTCTTT. Amino acid sequence: CASSLRLPGEAFF.

This clone was seen just once. This chain links TRBV12-3 or TRBV12-4 with TRBJ1-5; D may be TRBD1 (5 bases). The CDR3 length is 13 residues. V shed 4 bases and J shed 3 bases, with 7 bases lying between them. The CDR3 bases are TGTGCCAGCAGTTCAGGGTCCAATCAGCCCCAGCATTTT. Translating it yields CASSSGSNQPQHF.

This chain links TRBV5-8 with TRBJ1-2; no firm D call. The CDR3 contains 12 residues. Germline lookup yields CDR1 SGHTS and CDR2 YDEGEE. V was pared by 0 bases and J by 5 bases, with 5 bases between. The CDR3 nucleotides read TGTGCCAGCAGCTTGGACCGGTATGGCTACACCTTC. Translated, it gives CASSLDRYGYTF.

This sequence joins TRBV5-1 and TRBJ1-2; 10 bases map to TRBD1. CDR1 and CDR2 (germline): SGHRS, YFSETQ. This CDR3 contains 13 residues. V gave up 4 bases and J gave up 8 bases; unmatched junction bases: 5. CDR3 residues: CASSRQGAEGYTF. The CDR3 bases are TGCGCCAGCAGCCGACAGGGGGCGGAAGGCTACACCTTC.

J is TRBJ2-1 and V is TRBV5-1; D call uncertain. CDR1 SGHRS and CDR2 YFSETQ come from the germline V gene. CDR3 length equals 12 residues. The ends were cut back, 5 bases at V and 3 bases at J, with 6 bases in the middle. The CDR3 coding sequence is TGCGCCAGCAGATCAAACTACAATGAGCAGTTCTTC. Translated, it gives CASRSNYNEQFF.

The chain links TRBV18 to TRBJ1-2; possibly TRBD1 for D (5 bases). The germline gives CDR1 KGHSH, CDR2 LQKENI. The CDR3 is 13 amino acids. The V end was cut by 2 bases, the J end by 3 bases, with 7 bases between. In DNA, the CDR3 is TGTGCCAGCTCACCAGGGGCTCACTATGGCTACACCTTC. This encodes CASSPGAHYGYTF. Looking up the rest from reference TRBV18 and TRBJ1-2 gives the full variable domain: NAGVMQNPRHLVRRRGQEARLRCSPMKGHSHVYWYRQLPEEGLKFMVYLQKENIIDESGMPKERFSAEFPKEGPSILRIQQVVRGDSAAYFCASSPGAHYGYTFGSGTRLTVV.

This rearrangement joins TRBV6-1 to TRBJ1-2; the D is unclear. CDR1 is MNHNS and CDR2 is SASEGT in the germline V gene. V was clipped by 0 bases and J by 4 bases, with 6 bases between them. The CDR3 loop spans 13 amino acids. CDR3 in amino acids: CASSEAYVYGYTF. In DNA form, the CDR3 reads TGTGCCAGCAGTGAAGCGTATGTCTATGGCTACACCTTC.

The V and J genes are TRBV30 and TRBJ1-2; maybe TRBD1 (6 bases). The ends were cut back, 5 bases at V and 4 bases at J, with 14 bases in the middle. From germline, CDR1 is GTSNPN and CDR2 SVGIG (reference sequence). The CDR3 consists of 13 residues. This chain's CDR3 is CAWRTGTIYGYTF. The CDR3, as DNA: TGTGCCTGGCGAACAGGGACTATCTATGGCTACACCTTC.

The rearrangement links TRBV5-4 to TRBJ2-2, with D perhaps TRBD1 (6 bases). The CDR3 extends over 14 amino acids. Germline CDR1 is SGHNT and CDR2 is YYREEE (reference sequence). Trimming stripped 4 bases from V and 4 bases from J, with 11 bases between. Here the CDR3 reads CASSPQGITGELFF. The CDR3 DNA reads as TGTGCCAGCAGCCCACAGGGTATCACCGGGGAGCTGTTTTTT. Full variable domain (rest looked up from reference TRBV5-4 and TRBJ2-2): ETGVTQSPTHLIKTRGQQVTLRCSSQSGHNTVSWYQQALGQGPQFIFQYYREEENGRGNFPPRFSGLQFPNYSSELNVNALELDDSALYLCASSPQGITGELFFGEGSRLTVL.

The chain employs TRBV27 and TRBJ2-7, with 10 bases that match TRBD1. Germline CDR1 reads MNHEY; CDR2 reads SMNVEV (reference sequence). This CDR3 is 13 amino acids long. With 8 bases clipped from V and 5 bases from J, the junction kept 6 bases outside the gene matches. Written as DNA, the CDR3 is TGTGCCAGCGGACGGACAGGGGGGAACGAGCAGTACTTC. Residues: CASGRTGGNEQYF.

The chain carries TRBV27 and TRBJ2-2, with D perhaps matching TRBD1 (5 bases). Germline lookup yields CDR1 MNHEY and CDR2 SMNVEV (reference sequence). This CDR3 comprises 14 residues. V lost 5 bases to trimming and J lost 1 base, with 8 bases between them. CDR3 sequence: CASSKTGNTGELFF. The CDR3 DNA sequence: TGTGCCAGCAGTAAAACAGGGAACACCGGGGAGCTGTTTTTT.

V is TRBV11-3 and J is TRBJ2-2; 9 positions match TRBD2. Germline loops: CDR1 SGHNT, CDR2 YENEEA. The CDR3 runs 17 residues. Germline trimming cut 0 bases from V and 5 bases from J; bases unmatched to any gene: 7. In nucleotides, the CDR3 is TGTGCCAGCAGCTTAGATGGCGGGGGGGCCGGGACCGGGGAGCTGTTTTTT. It translates to CASSLDGGGAGTGELFF.

This rearrangement joins TRBV2 to TRBJ2-2; 7 bases agree with TRBD2. This CDR3 comprises 14 residues. Germline-derived CDR1 and CDR2 are SNHLY and FYNNEI. The V segment lost 6 bases and the J segment 5 bases; nucleotides outside the gene matches: 6. CDR3 in DNA: TGTGCCAGCAGGGCGGGGGAGGAAACCGGGGAGCTGTTTTTT. Its translation is CASRAGEETGELFF.

This chain uses TRBV7-9 with TRBJ1-1, with D hard to call. The germline V gene has CDR1 SEHNR and CDR2 FQNEAQ (reference sequence). V lost 2 bases and J 6 bases, leaving 7 bases between the germline ends. The CDR3 consists of 12 residues. CDR3 in DNA: TGTGCCAGCAGCTTACCTTCCGCTGAAGCTTTCTTT. Amino acids: CASSLPSAEAFF.

The rearrangement joins TRBV27 to TRBJ1-1; 7 positions agree with TRBD1. The CDR3 is made up of 14 amino acids. CDR1 and CDR2 (germline): MNHEY, SMNVEV (reference sequence). The V gene end was trimmed by 5 bases and the J gene end by 5 bases; junction bases not matched to a gene: 8. The CDR3 spells CASSPQGMGTEAFF. As DNA, the CDR3 is TGTGCCAGCAGTCCACAGGGGATGGGGACTGAAGCTTTCTTT.